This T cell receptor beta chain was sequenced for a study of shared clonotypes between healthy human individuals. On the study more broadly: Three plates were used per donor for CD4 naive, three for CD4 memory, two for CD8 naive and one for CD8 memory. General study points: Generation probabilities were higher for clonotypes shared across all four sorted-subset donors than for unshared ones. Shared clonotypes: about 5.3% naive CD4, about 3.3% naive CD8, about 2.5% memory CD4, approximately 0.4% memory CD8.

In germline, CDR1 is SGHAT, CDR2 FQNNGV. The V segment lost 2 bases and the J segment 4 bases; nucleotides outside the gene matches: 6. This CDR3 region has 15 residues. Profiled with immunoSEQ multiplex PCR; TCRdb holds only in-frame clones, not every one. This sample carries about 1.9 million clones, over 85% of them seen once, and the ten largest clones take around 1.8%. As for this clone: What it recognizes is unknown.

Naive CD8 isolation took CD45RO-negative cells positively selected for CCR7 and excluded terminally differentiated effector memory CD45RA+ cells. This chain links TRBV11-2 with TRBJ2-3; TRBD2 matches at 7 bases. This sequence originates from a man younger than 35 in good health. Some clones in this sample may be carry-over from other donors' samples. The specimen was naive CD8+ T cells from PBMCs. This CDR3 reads CASSLMGGAPDTQYF. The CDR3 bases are TGTGCCAGCAGCTTAATGGGAGGGGCCCCAGATACGCAGTATTTT.